This passage covers 24 T cell receptor beta chains from one sample sequenced in a study of blood T cells in healthy people across ages. For the second PCR, which ran for about 6 to 11 cycles, a sample-barcoded 5' primer and a J-beta primer mix were used. TCRdb passed the 5' RACE reads through MiXCR, listing each CDR3 protein once. The data show 500,000 to 700,000 distinct CDR3 sequences, under 30% seen once. Sequencing was done on a sample of blood. These receptors were obtained from an elderly woman in good health.

This clonotype came up many times. The chain joins TRBV5-1 to TRBJ1-4; D unclear. CDR1 is SGHRS and CDR2 is YFSETQ in the germline V gene. The CDR3 is made up of 14 amino acids. V gave up 2 bases and J gave up 0 bases, with 5 bases separating them. CDR3 sequence reads: CASSFKSTNEKLFF. CDR3 nucleotide sequence: TGCGCCAGCAGCTTCAAATCAACTAATGAAAAACTGTTTTTT.

The chain uses TRBV20-1 and TRBJ1-4; no firm D call. CDR1 is DFQATT and CDR2 is SNEGSKA in the germline V gene (reference sequence). The ends were cut back, 5 bases at V and 7 bases at J, with 8 bases in the middle. The CDR3 length is 11 residues. The CDR3 region has the DNA TGCAGTGCTTTAATGGGTGAAAAACTGTTTTTT. As protein: CSALMGEKLFF.

This clonotype was picked up one time. This sequence may be a read error, since a much larger clone differs from it by one base. As DNA, the CDR3 is TGCGCCAGCAGCTATTGGGCGGGAGAGACCCGGTACTTC. Amino acid sequence: CASSYWAGETRYF. The J gene is TRBJ2-7, the V gene TRBV5-1; 7 nucleotides match TRBD2. Germline assignment: CDR1 SGHRS and CDR2 YFSETQ. CDR3 length: 13 amino acids. With 3 bases clipped from V and 12 bases from J, the junction kept 12 bases outside the gene matches. The full variable domain, completed using reference TRBV5-1 and TRBJ2-7, is KAGVTQTPRYLIKTRGQQVTLSCSPISGHRSVSWYQQTPGQGLQFLFEYFSETQRNKGNFPGRFSGRQFSNSRSEMNVSTLELGDSALYLCASSYWAGETRYFGPGTRLTVT.

In this sample, this clonotype turned up many times. The chain employs TRBV6-2 or TRBV6-3 and TRBJ2-1; a possible D gene is TRBD2 (6 bases). Germline CDR1 is MNHEY and CDR2 is SVGEGT. Trimming stripped 7 bases from V and 5 bases from J, with 12 bases between. This CDR3 contains 13 residues. In DNA, the CDR3 is TGTGCCAGCAAGCTAGCGATCCACAATGAGCAGTTCTTC. Residues: CASKLAIHNEQFF.

With respect to this clonotype: One end of the junction varies from germline; a read error may be responsible. The chain is built from TRBV30 and TRBJ1-6; maybe TRBD1 (5 bases). The V gene's germline CDR1 is GTSNPN and CDR2 SVGIG (reference sequence). This CDR3 comprises 13 residues. The CDR3 region is CVWKAGELSPLHF. The CDR3 region has the DNA TGTGTCTGGAAGGCGGGGGAATTATCACCCCTCCACTTT.

This clonotype was seen at least ten times. The chain employs TRBV20-1 and TRBJ1-6; 7 positions match TRBD1. CDR1 is DFQATT, CDR2 SNEGSKA, per germline (reference sequence). There are 15 residues in the CDR3. The trim removed 6 bases at V and 7 bases at J, leaving 12 bases unmatched. The CDR3 DNA follows: TGCAGTGCAACCCGACAGGGCCGGGTCAATTCACCCCTCCACTTT. This sequence encodes CSATRQGRVNSPLHF.

Note on this clonotype: A much larger clone lies one base from this, so it may be a read error. The genes are TRBV7-3 and TRBJ1-1; no definite D call. This CDR3 region has 13 residues. V dropped 4 bases and J dropped 0 bases, with 6 bases sitting between them. Germline V gene sequence: CDR1 SGHTA, CDR2 FQGTGA. The CDR3 loop is CASSSLMNTEAFF. The CDR3 DNA reads as TGTGCCAGCAGCTCCCTGATGAACACTGAAGCTTTCTTT.

V usage is TRBV28 and J usage is TRBJ2-1, with 15 bases identical to TRBD2. Germline trimming cut 5 bases from V and 0 bases from J; bases unmatched to any gene: 8. Looked up from germline, CDR1 is MDHEN and CDR2 is SYDVKM. The CDR3 has 19 residues. CDR3 residues: CASSGGTSGGSYSYNEQFF. The DNA for the CDR3 is TGTGCCAGCAGTGGGGGGACTAGCGGGGGGTCTTACTCCTACAATGAGCAGTTCTTC.

The CDR3 nucleotides read TGTGCCAGCAGCATCGGGACAGGGGGACCCTATGGCTACACCTTC. This gives the protein CASSIGTGGPYGYTF. This chain uses TRBV7-6 with TRBJ1-2, with TRBD1 identical over 11 bases. The CDR3 spans 15 residues. Germline loops: CDR1 SGHVS, CDR2 FNYEAQ. With 5 bases clipped from V and 4 bases from J, the junction kept 6 bases outside the gene matches.

This clonotype was recorded many times. Relative to the germline gene, one junction end is altered; a read error may explain this. CDR3 sequence (DNA): TGTGCCAGCAGTACGGACAGGGGGCGCGGAGAGACCCAGTACTTC. The encoded protein is CASSTDRGRGETQYF. This sequence joins TRBV5-1 and TRBJ2-5, with 11 bases matching TRBD1. Germline CDR1 is SGHRS and CDR2 is YFSETQ. This CDR3 spans 15 amino acids.

The chain couples TRBV6-2 or TRBV6-3 to TRBJ2-6; D possibly corresponds to TRBD2 (6 bases). CDR3 length: 14 amino acids. CDR1 is MNHEY and CDR2 is SVGEGT in the germline V gene. V lost 8 bases, J lost 0 bases, and 8 bases lay in between. The CDR3 region has the DNA TGTGCCAGCCAGCGGGTCTCTGGGGCCAACGTCCTGACTTTC. This codes for CASQRVSGANVLTF.

This clonotype was seen repeatedly, ten times or more. The CDR3 nucleotides read TGCAGCGGGTATGGGGGACTTGGCTACACCTTC. It encodes CSGYGGLGYTF. The genes are TRBV29-1 and TRBJ1-2, with D possibly being TRBD1 (5 bases). Between the trimmed V and J ends, which lost 7 bases and 7 bases, there was a span of 13 bases. Germline CDR1 and CDR2: SQVTM and ANQGSEA. The CDR3 is made up of 11 amino acids.

This clonotype has at least ten counts. This chain joins TRBV10-3 and TRBJ2-7; D perhaps matches TRBD1 (8 bases). Looked up from germline, CDR1 is ENHRY and CDR2 is SYGVKD. The V gene lost 11 bases and the J gene lost 0 bases, with 17 bases spanning the gap. The CDR3 runs 14 residues. CDR3 in amino acids: CAAGGGQDSYEQYF. The CDR3 DNA sequence: TGTGCCGCAGGGGGGGGACAGGACTCCTACGAGCAGTACTTC.

Regarding this clonotype: This sequence may be a read error, since a much larger clone differs from it by one base. This chain connects TRBV7-3 to TRBJ1-1; no firm D call. Germline V gene data show CDR1 as SGHTA and CDR2 as FQGTGA. The length of the CDR3 is 14 residues. CDR3 in amino acids: CVSSPGMGNTEAFF. CDR3 DNA sequence: TGTGTCAGCAGCCCCGGGATGGGGAACACTGAAGCTTTCTTT.

This chain joins TRBV20-1 and TRBJ2-1; maybe TRBD2 (5 bases). Germline loops: CDR1 DFQATT, CDR2 SNEGSKA (reference sequence). This CDR3 is 11 amino acids long. The CDR3 spells CLAGAYNEQFF. The CDR3 coding sequence is TGCCTTGCCGGGGCCTACAATGAGCAGTTCTTC.

A note on this clonotype: A much larger clone lies one base from this, so it may be a read error. The genes are TRBV4-3 and TRBJ2-7; 7 bases line up with TRBD1. J gave up 7 bases and V 4 bases, and 22 bases lay outside the gene matches. Germline assignment: CDR1 LGHNA and CDR2 YSLEER. The CDR3 runs to 18 residues. CDR3: CASSPDLWDSPKYNEQYF. CDR3 DNA sequence: TGCGCCAGCAGCCCAGATCTCTGGGACAGCCCTAAATACAATGAGCAGTACTTC.

On this clonotype: A clone one base away is much larger, so this may be a read error. Here the CDR3 reads CASSSRDRGQGAEAFF. DNA for the CDR3: TGTGCCAGCAGCTCCCGGGACAGGGGGCAGGGCGCTGAAGCTTTCTTT. The chain recombines TRBV6-6 with TRBJ1-1; 12 bases are a match to TRBD1. The CDR3 totals 16 residues. With V trimmed by 6 bases and J by 6 bases, 11 bases remained unmatched. CDR1 is MNHNY and CDR2 is SVGAGI in the germline V gene (reference sequence).

On this clonotype itself: A read error is possible here, since a much larger clone lies one base away. The V and J genes are TRBV6-2 or TRBV6-3 and TRBJ2-4; TRBD1 agrees at 8 bases. The end of the DNA is better explained by TRBJ2-7, so the J call may be wrong. Germline V lookup: CDR1 MNHEY, CDR2 SVGEGT. The CDR3 extends over 14 amino acids. The CDR3 nucleotides read TGTGCCGGCAGGGCTCGACAGGGGAACTACGAGCAGTACTTC. Translation: CAGRARQGNYEQYF.

A few counts support this clonotype. The genes are TRBV2 and TRBJ2-2, with 10 bases lining up with TRBD2. The CDR3 has 15 residues. Losses at the gene ends were 6 bases for V and 4 bases for J; bases not matched to a gene: 5. Germline V gene lookup returns CDR1 SNHLY and CDR2 FYNNEI. CDR3 coding DNA: TGTGCCAGCAGAGTAGCGGGGGGCCGCACCGGGGAGCTGTTTTTT. It translates to CASRVAGGRTGELFF.

The V and J genes are TRBV7-9 and TRBJ2-1, with 10 bases identical to TRBD2. V lost 3 bases, J lost 7 bases, and 15 bases stayed unmatched. This CDR3 has 18 amino acids. Germline-derived CDR1 and CDR2 are SEHNR and FQNEAQ (reference sequence). The CDR3 coding sequence is TGTGCCAGCAGCTTCCCCTCGACTAGCGGGTCCTCCAGGAATGAGCAGTTCTTC. Its translation is CASSFPSTSGSSRNEQFF.

In regard to this clonotype: A much larger clone lies one base from this, so it may be a read error. This chain links TRBV5-5 with TRBJ2-3; 13 bases fit TRBD2. V lost 4 bases, J lost 11 bases, and 13 bases stayed unmatched. Germline assignment: CDR1 SGHKS and CDR2 YYEKEE (reference sequence). The CDR3 is made up of 16 amino acids. CDR3 loop: CASSNRTSGGARWQYF. For the CDR3, the DNA is TGTGCCAGCAGCAATCGGACTAGCGGGGGTGCTAGGTGGCAGTATTTT.

This clonotype was picked up many times. This chain connects TRBV6-6 to TRBJ2-1, with D perhaps TRBD1 (5 bases). CDR1 is MNHNY and CDR2 is SVGAGI in the germline V gene (reference sequence). V lost 6 bases, J lost 7 bases, and 7 bases lay in between. The CDR3 contains 11 residues. The CDR3 DNA reads as TGTGCCAGCAGACAGGAGAATGAGCAGTTCTTC. It yields the protein CASRQENEQFF.

Notes on this clonotype: A much more abundant neighbour one base away suggests this may be a read error. The rearrangement links TRBV20-1 to TRBJ2-7, with D unclear. The V and J ends lost 5 bases and 7 bases respectively, with 24 bases between them. Germline V gene lookup returns CDR1 DFQATT and CDR2 SNEGSKA (reference sequence). The CDR3 totals 15 residues. DNA for the CDR3: TGCAGTGCTCCACGAGGTAGAAGCTCCTACAATGAGCAGTACTTC. Translating it yields CSAPRGRSSYNEQYF.

This clonotype has ten or more counts. The V gene is TRBV7-2, the J gene TRBJ2-3, with TRBD2 matching 15 bases. The CDR3 totals 18 residues. After removal of 1 base from V and 2 bases from J, the junction contained 4 bases not matched to a gene. The germline V gene has CDR1 SGHTA and CDR2 FQGNSA. CDR3 amino acids: CASSLVGTSGGLTDTQYF. The DNA for the CDR3 is TGTGCCAGCAGCTTAGTGGGGACTAGCGGGGGGCTCACAGATACGCAGTATTTT.